This is a list of T cell receptor beta chains from one sample in a study of cytomegalovirus exposure and HLA in healthy donors. TCRdb keeps only in-frame clones here, not all; method: immunoSEQ multiplex PCR. This table holds more than 45,000 clones. The material sequenced was PBMCs. The origin of the receptors is a male donor in good health and CMV-seronegative. Both conserved end residues are part of each CDR3. A D gene is named only where the DNA matches it firmly.

D: .; J: TRBJ1-2; V: TRBV30; DNA: TGTGCCTGGAGTGTCCTAGACTACTATGGCTACACCTTC; CDR3: CAWSVLDYYGYTF
D: .; J: TRBJ2-5; V: TRBV19; DNA: TGTGCCAGTAGTCGCGGGGGCGCGGGGCAAGAGACCCAGTACTTC; CDR3: CASSRGGAGQETQYF
D: .; J: TRBJ1-1; V: TRBV7-6; DNA: TGTGCCAGCAGCTTAGCGATGGTCCCACCGGGCACTGAAGCTTTCTTT; CDR3: CASSLAMVPPGTEAFF
D: TRBD2; J: TRBJ2-3; V: TRBV9; DNA: TGTGCCAGCAGCGTAGGAGCGGGGGACCGCACAGATACGCAGTATTTT; CDR3: CASSVGAGDRTDTQYF
D: TRBD1; J: TRBJ1-2; V: TRBV27; DNA: TGTGCCAGCAGTTGGGACAGGGACTATGGCTACACCTTC; CDR3: CASSWDRDYGYTF
D: .; J: TRBJ1-5; V: TRBV5-1; DNA: TGCGCCAGCAGCTCGACGGGAGGGTTGGGGACTGCCAATCAGCCCCAGCATTTT; CDR3: CASSSTGGLGTANQPQHF
D: .; J: TRBJ2-1; V: TRBV4-1; DNA: TGCGCCAGCAGCCAAGCGAGCTCCTACAATGAGCAGTTCTTC; CDR3: CASSQASSYNEQFF
D: .; J: TRBJ2-3; V: TRBV7-2; DNA: TGTGCCAGCAGCCCCAGGGAGGGGGGGGCCGCAGATACGCAGTATTTT; CDR3: CASSPREGGAADTQYF
D: .; J: TRBJ1-1; V: TRBV7-9; DNA: TGTGCCAGCAGCTTTACCGGGGGTGGTACTGAAGCTTTCTTT; CDR3: CASSFTGGGTEAFF
D: TRBD1; J: TRBJ2-7; V: TRBV7-9; DNA: TGTGCCAGTAGACAGGGGGCCGACGAGCAGTACTTC; CDR3: CASRQGADEQYF
D: .; J: TRBJ2-7; V: TRBV6-5; DNA: TGTGCCAGCAGTTTCTCACTTACAGGTTCCTACGAGCAGTACTTC; CDR3: CASSFSLTGSYEQYF
D: TRBD1; J: TRBJ1-1; V: TRBV4-1; DNA: TGCGCCAGCAGCCAAGTTAGGACAGGGGAAACTGAAGCTTTCTTT; CDR3: CASSQVRTGETEAFF
D: .; J: TRBJ2-5; V: TRBV7-2; DNA: TGTGCCAGCAGCTTGTCCCCGGGACAAGAGACCCAGTACTTC; CDR3: CASSLSPGQETQYF
D: .; J: TRBJ2-2; V: TRBV14; DNA: TGTGCCAGCAGCCAAGCCAGGGTGGTCGGGGAGCTGTTTTTT; CDR3: CASSQARVVGELFF
D: .; J: TRBJ1-5; V: TRBV19; DNA: TGTGCCAGTAGGCCGCGGGGGGGCAATCAGCCCCAGCATTTT; CDR3: CASRPRGGNQPQHF
D: .; J: TRBJ2-7; V: TRBV29-1; DNA: TGCAGCGTTGACATCGGGTCCTACGAGCAGTACTTC; CDR3: CSVDIGSYEQYF
D: .; J: TRBJ2-7; V: TRBV19; DNA: TGTGCCAGTAGTATAGATGGCAGCGTCTCCTACGAGCAGTACTTC; CDR3: CASSIDGSVSYEQYF
D: TRBD2; J: TRBJ2-7; V: TRBV5-6; DNA: TGTGCCAGCAGCCCTGACTCGGGGGCGGGGGGGACCTCCTACGAGCAGTACTTC; CDR3: CASSPDSGAGGTSYEQYF
D: TRBD2; J: TRBJ2-3; V: TRBV6-4; DNA: TGTGCCAGCAGTCCCGCTAGCGGGGGTGGTGATACGCAGTATTTT; CDR3: CASSPASGGGDTQYF
D: TRBD1; J: TRBJ1-5; V: TRBV15; DNA: TGTGCCACCAGCAGAGATAAAGGACAGGCACCCCAGCCCCAGCATTTT; CDR3: CATSRDKGQAPQPQHF
D: .; J: TRBJ2-5; V: TRBV18; DNA: TGTGCCAGCTCACCTATAGGGGAAGAGACCCAGTACTTC; CDR3: CASSPIGEETQYF
D: .; J: TRBJ2-7; V: TRBV6-6; DNA: TGTGCCAGCAGTTACTCGGCGGCCTCCTACGAGCAGTACTTC; CDR3: CASSYSAASYEQYF
D: .; J: TRBJ1-1; V: TRBV29-1; DNA: TGCAGCGTTGAAGATCTCGGGGGAAAATCCTTCTTT; CDR3: CSVEDLGGKSFF
D: TRBD2; J: TRBJ2-2; V: TRBV15; DNA: TGTGCCACCAGCACCGGGACTAGCGGGGGAGCGAACACCGGGGAGCTGTTTTTT; CDR3: CATSTGTSGGANTGELFF
D: TRBD2; J: TRBJ2-4; V: TRBV6-1; DNA: TGTGCCAGCAGTGAAGGATTAGGCGGGGGGGCCCGGGACATTCAGTACTTC; CDR3: CASSEGLGGGARDIQYF
D: .; J: TRBJ1-1; V: TRBV29-1; DNA: TGCAGCGTTGAAGTAGTCTCAGGGGACGGGAACACTGAAGCTTTCTTT; CDR3: CSVEVVSGDGNTEAFF
D: TRBD1; J: TRBJ2-1; V: TRBV15; DNA: TGTGCCACCAGCAGGCCTCCCGGGACAGGGGACCCCCCGCAGTTCTTC; CDR3: CATSRPPGTGDPPQFF
D: .; J: TRBJ1-1; V: TRBV30; DNA: TGTGCCTGGAGGAAAAGTAGCACTGAAGCTTTCTTT; CDR3: CAWRKSSTEAFF
D: TRBD1; J: TRBJ1-5; V: TRBV7-2; DNA: TGTGCCAGCAGCTTAGGGAGACAGGGACAGCCCCAGCATTTT; CDR3: CASSLGRQGQPQHF
D: TRBD2; J: TRBJ2-1; V: TRBV29-1; DNA: TGCAGCGTCACTGGACTAGCGCTTCTCTCCTACAATGAGCAGTTCTTC; CDR3: CSVTGLALLSYNEQFF
D: .; J: TRBJ2-6; V: TRBV18; DNA: TGTGCCAGCTCACCAAGTACCGGGGAAACCTCTGGGGCCAACGTCCTGACTTTC; CDR3: CASSPSTGETSGANVLTF
D: .; J: TRBJ1-6; V: TRBV4-3; DNA: TGCGCCAGCAGCCAAGAGTTTAGTGACAGTAACAATTCACCCCTCCACTTT; CDR3: CASSQEFSDSNNSPLHF
D: .; J: TRBJ2-5; V: TRBV4-3; DNA: TGCGCCAGCAGCCCCGCGACTGGCTCCCAAGAGACCCAGTACTTC; CDR3: CASSPATGSQETQYF
D: .; J: TRBJ1-1; V: TRBV2; DNA: TGTGCCAGCAGTGGAGGGTCCCAAGCTTTCTTT; CDR3: CASSGGSQAFF
D: TRBD1; J: TRBJ2-3; V: TRBV6-5; DNA: TGTGCCAGCAGTTACATTGGGACAGGGGGCCGGGGTACGCAGTATTTT; CDR3: CASSYIGTGGRGTQYF
D: TRBD1; J: TRBJ1-6; V: TRBV11-2; DNA: TGTGCCAGCAGCTTGCTGACCGGGACAGGGTATAATTCACCCCTCCACTTT; CDR3: CASSLLTGTGYNSPLHF
D: TRBD1; J: TRBJ2-3; V: TRBV18; DNA: TGTGCCAGCTCAACGGACAGGGGGAGCACAGATACGCAGTATTTT; CDR3: CASSTDRGSTDTQYF
D: .; J: TRBJ1-2; V: TRBV6-5; DNA: TGTGCCAGCAGCAACACGATTGTAAACTATGGCTACACCTTC; CDR3: CASSNTIVNYGYTF
D: TRBD2; J: TRBJ2-1; V: TRBV9; DNA: TGTGCCAGCAGCCTCGCGGGGGAAAGGAATGAGCAGTTCTTC; CDR3: CASSLAGERNEQFF
D: .; J: TRBJ1-5; V: TRBV5-6; DNA: TGTGCCAGCAGTCCGGGGGGAGGGGGTCAGCCCCAGCATTTT; CDR3: CASSPGGGGQPQHF